The 21 T cell receptor beta chains below come from one sample, sequenced in a study of blood T cell repertoires in COVID-19. Produced via immunoSEQ multiplex PCR; TCRdb's table is partial and in-frame only. The sample lists approximately 670,000 clones, about nine tenths seen once, with around 0.3% in the top ten. The sequenced sample was peripheral blood. Receptors originate from a young woman with acute or convalescent COVID-19.

The chain recombines TRBV5-1 with TRBJ1-1; D unclear. V was cut by 1 base and J by 5 bases, with 15 bases left in between. Per germline, CDR1 SGHRS and CDR2 YFSETQ. The CDR3 totals 15 residues. CDR3 sequence: CASSLSSGLGTEAFF. The CDR3 nucleotides are TGCGCCAGCAGCTTGAGTTCGGGGTTAGGGACTGAAGCTTTCTTT.

The chain links TRBV3-1 (or the pseudogene TRBV3-2) to TRBJ1-4, with 8 bases matching TRBD1. The CDR3 has 14 residues. Trimming at V came to 3 bases and at J to 11 bases, leaving 8 bases not matched to a gene. CDR1 is LGHDT and CDR2 is YNNKEL in the germline V gene (reference sequence). CDR3: CASSQDRVGGKLFF. CDR3 bases: TGTGCCAGCAGCCAGGACAGGGTTGGGGGGAAACTGTTTTTT.

This clone was seen a few times. The V call is TRBV6-5, the J call TRBJ1-1, with D possibly TRBD1 on 5 matching bases. CDR1 and CDR2 from the germline V gene are MNHEY and SVGAGI. Trimming left V 8 bases short and J 1 base short, with 11 bases between. The CDR3 length is 13 residues. CDR3: CASLGLWNTEAFF. The CDR3, as DNA: TGTGCCAGCCTGGGACTGTGGAACACTGAAGCTTTCTTT.

The J gene is TRBJ1-2, the V gene TRBV28; 7 bases are a match to TRBD1. The CDR3 covers 12 residues. Germline values: CDR1 MDHEN, CDR2 SYDVKM. Trimming at V came to 10 bases and at J to 7 bases, leaving 9 bases not matched to a gene. CDR3 sequence: CATLAAGGGYTF. The CDR3 nucleotides are TGTGCCACTCTGGCCGCAGGGGGTGGCTACACCTTC.

The chain recombines TRBV11-2 with TRBJ1-6; TRBD1 matches at 8 bases. Germline V CDR1 and CDR2: SGHAT, FQNNGV. The ends lost 4 bases at V and 5 bases at J; junction bases unmatched: 1. This CDR3 region has 14 residues. The CDR3 protein is CASSSTGDNSPLHF. The CDR3 DNA reads TGTGCCAGCAGCTCGACAGGGGATAATTCACCCCTCCACTTT. Drawing the rest from reference TRBV11-2 and TRBJ1-6, the complete variable domain is EAGVAQSPRYKIIEKRQSVAFWCNPISGHATLYWYQQILGQGPKLLIQFQNNGVVDDSQLPKDRFSAERLKGVDSTLKIQPAKLEDSAVYLCASSSTGDNSPLHFGNGTRLTVT.

J is TRBJ2-7 and V is TRBV5-1, with TRBD1 as a possible D gene (6 bases). This CDR3 comprises 15 residues. Germline CDR1 and CDR2: SGHRS and YFSETQ. Between the trimmed V and J ends, which lost 4 bases and 0 bases, there was a span of 14 bases. In DNA, the CDR3 is TGCGCCAGCAGCCCCACAGGGAGCAGCTCCTACGAGCAGTACTTC. It yields the protein CASSPTGSSSYEQYF.

The chain carries TRBV5-1 and TRBJ2-1; a possible D gene is TRBD1 (5 bases). The germline V and J ends were trimmed by 1 base and 8 bases, with 19 bases remaining between them. The CDR3 extends over 16 amino acids. Germline V gene lookup returns CDR1 SGHRS and CDR2 YFSETQ. The CDR3 DNA sequence: TGCGCCAGCAGCTTGACGACGAGGACCCTAGGGGATGAGCAGTTCTTC. It specifies CASSLTTRTLGDEQFF.

This clone was observed a single time. The V and J genes are TRBV14 and TRBJ1-5, with D perhaps matching TRBD1 (5 bases). In germline, CDR1 is SGHDN, CDR2 FVKESK. The CDR3 spans 15 residues. The ends were cut back, 4 bases at V and 10 bases at J, with 20 bases in the middle. CDR3 sequence: CASSPRPGVNIPQHF. The CDR3, as DNA: TGTGCCAGCAGCCCTCGCCCGGGGGTAAATATTCCCCAGCATTTT.

The gene calls are TRBV30 and TRBJ1-1; D perhaps matches TRBD1 (5 bases). The CDR3 has 12 residues. Germline CDR1 GTSNPN, CDR2 SVGIG (reference sequence). V was trimmed by 5 bases and J by 3 bases, leaving 10 bases between them. The CDR3 spells CAWVRADTEAFF. The CDR3 nucleotides are TGTGCCTGGGTCAGGGCTGACACTGAAGCTTTCTTT.

V usage is TRBV7-9 and J usage is TRBJ2-7; 12 nucleotides line up with TRBD1. V shed 5 bases and J 5 bases; nucleotides not matched to a gene: 7. CDR3 size: 15 residues. Germline V lookup: CDR1 SEHNR, CDR2 FQNEAQ (reference sequence). As DNA, the CDR3 is TGTGCCAGCAGCCGGGGACAGGGGGCAATCGACGAGCAGTACTTC. This gives the protein CASSRGQGAIDEQYF.

This rearrangement joins TRBV5-1 to TRBJ1-2, with D maybe TRBD1 (6 bases). CDR3 length: 14 residues. The V gene lost 4 bases and the J gene lost 2 bases, with 12 bases spanning the gap. CDR1 is SGHRS and CDR2 is YFSETQ in the germline V gene. The CDR3 sequence: CASSTGQTNYGYTF. Written as DNA, the CDR3 is TGCGCCAGCAGCACCGGACAGACAAACTATGGCTACACCTTC.

This clone was recorded only once. V usage is TRBV7-8 and J usage is TRBJ1-6, with a possible D match to TRBD1 (6 bases). Looked up from germline, CDR1 is SGHVS and CDR2 is FQNEAQ. Deletions cut 3 bases from V and 10 bases from J, with 22 bases between. The CDR3 has 17 amino acids. CDR3 sequence (DNA): TGTGCCAGCAGCTTGATTATTTCGGGACAAAAGGGGTCACCCCTCCACTTT. It encodes CASSLIISGQKGSPLHF.

The V call is TRBV4-1, the J call TRBJ2-5; D perhaps matches TRBD1 (6 bases). The CDR3 runs 18 residues. Trimming left V 0 bases short and J 5 bases short, with 22 bases between. Germline assignment: CDR1 MGHRA and CDR2 YSYEKL. The CDR3 spells CASSQETVAAQGWETQYF. CDR3 DNA: TGCGCCAGCAGCCAAGAGACGGTAGCCGCTCAGGGGTGGGAGACCCAGTACTTC.

V usage is TRBV9 and J usage is TRBJ1-2; D uncertain. There are 15 residues in the CDR3. The germline V gene encodes CDR1 SGDLS and CDR2 YYNGEE. Trimming cost V 0 bases and J 0 bases, with 9 bases left between them. The chain's CDR3 is CASSVARTTNYGYTF. The CDR3 DNA follows: TGTGCCAGCAGCGTAGCCAGGACTACTAACTATGGCTACACCTTC.

The rearrangement joins TRBV10-3 to TRBJ2-7, with D perhaps matching TRBD1 (5 bases). The V end lost 6 bases, the J end lost 3 bases, and 15 bases lay between the germline ends. The CDR3 contains 14 residues. Germline values: CDR1 ENHRY, CDR2 SYGVKD. This chain's CDR3 is CAIRGSEQVYEQYF. CDR3 nucleotide sequence: TGTGCCATCAGAGGAAGCGAACAGGTCTACGAGCAGTACTTC.

Comments on this clone: Additional DNA sequences in this sample encode the identical CDR3. The chain joins TRBV12-3 or TRBV12-4 to TRBJ2-7, with D uncertain. The CDR3 loop spans 11 amino acids. Trimming cost V 3 bases and J 4 bases, with 4 bases left between them. The CDR3 sequence: CASSFGYEQYF. DNA of the CDR3: TGTGCCAGCAGTTTCGGTTACGAGCAGTACTTC.

This chain connects TRBV30 to TRBJ1-2; D might be TRBD1 (5 bases). The CDR3 is 12 residues long. Germline CDR1 reads GTSNPN; CDR2 reads SVGIG (reference sequence). V shed 6 bases and J shed 7 bases, with 15 bases lying between them. The CDR3: CACPGRQLGYTF. The CDR3, as DNA: TGTGCCTGCCCTGGCAGACAGCTTGGCTACACCTTC.

This chain connects TRBV6-5 to TRBJ1-1, with D unresolved. The CDR3 runs to 13 residues. V was shortened by 7 bases and J by 1 base, with 10 bases between the two germline ends. Germline CDR1 MNHEY, CDR2 SVGAGI. The CDR3 sequence: CASTHRGNTEAFF. The CDR3 DNA is TGTGCCAGCACCCACCGGGGGAACACTGAAGCTTTCTTT.

This chain uses TRBV2 with TRBJ1-2; TRBD1 is a possible D gene (5 bases). Trimming removed 8 bases from V and 4 bases from J, with 14 bases in between. In germline, CDR1 is SNHLY, CDR2 FYNNEI. CDR3 length: 13 amino acids. CDR3 sequence reads: CASLRDSIYGYTF. The DNA of the CDR3 is TGTGCCAGCCTCCGGGACTCCATCTATGGCTACACCTTC.

V is TRBV9 and J is TRBJ1-2, with D uncertain. This CDR3 region has 13 residues. Germline CDR1 is SGDLS and CDR2 is YYNGEE. The germline V and J ends were trimmed by 0 bases and 5 bases, with 8 bases remaining between them. The CDR3 DNA sequence: TGTGCCAGCAGCGTAGTCCAGGATTATGGCTACACCTTC. It specifies CASSVVQDYGYTF.

The chain combines TRBV19 with TRBJ1-1; perhaps TRBD1 as D (5 bases). The CDR3 covers 17 residues. V lost 7 bases and J lost 2, with 23 bases in between. Germline V gives CDR1 LNHDA, CDR2 SQIVND (reference sequence). CDR3 nucleotides: TGTGCCAGTACTCCGCTGGGGGGAAAAGGACTCAACACTGAAGCTTTCTTT. Encoded protein: CASTPLGGKGLNTEAFF.